This T cell receptor (beta chain) is from a study of T cells in Graves' hyperthyroidism and ophthalmopathy. Study-wide results and caveats: Researchers report that a 13 V-J model separated ophthalmopathy from stable hyperthyroidism. Before onset, ophthalmopathy was predicted by the model a median roughly 6.8 months earlier. Blood shared most expanded thyroid clonotypes above 0.001.

Trimming took 4 bases from V and 2 from J; bases not matched to a gene: 5. The CDR3 has 14 residues. CDR1 is DFQATT, CDR2 SNEGSKA, per germline (reference sequence). The CDR3 regions of TCR beta were amplified from RNA transcripts. HTBI primers were used for first-round RT-PCR of the TCR CDR3. TCRdb re-called the multiplex PCR reads with MiXCR, one entry per CDR3 protein. The sample includes 650,000 to 800,000 distinct CDR3 sequences, 45% seen only once; the top ten take less than 9%. This clonotype was seen a few times. The antigen remains undetermined. On the basis of clinical symptoms, serum thyroxine and TRAb, thyroid ultrasound and orbital computed tomography, diagnoses were made.

J is TRBJ1-3 and V is TRBV20-1; 7 positions agree with TRBD1. Sequencing used peripheral blood or thyroid tissue (not recorded which). The clonotype was recovered from an adult man with Graves' disease, either hyperthyroidism or ophthalmopathy (not recorded which). As DNA, the CDR3 is TGCAGTGCTATGACAGGGAATACTGGAAACACCATATATTTT. This codes for CSAMTGNTGNTIYF.